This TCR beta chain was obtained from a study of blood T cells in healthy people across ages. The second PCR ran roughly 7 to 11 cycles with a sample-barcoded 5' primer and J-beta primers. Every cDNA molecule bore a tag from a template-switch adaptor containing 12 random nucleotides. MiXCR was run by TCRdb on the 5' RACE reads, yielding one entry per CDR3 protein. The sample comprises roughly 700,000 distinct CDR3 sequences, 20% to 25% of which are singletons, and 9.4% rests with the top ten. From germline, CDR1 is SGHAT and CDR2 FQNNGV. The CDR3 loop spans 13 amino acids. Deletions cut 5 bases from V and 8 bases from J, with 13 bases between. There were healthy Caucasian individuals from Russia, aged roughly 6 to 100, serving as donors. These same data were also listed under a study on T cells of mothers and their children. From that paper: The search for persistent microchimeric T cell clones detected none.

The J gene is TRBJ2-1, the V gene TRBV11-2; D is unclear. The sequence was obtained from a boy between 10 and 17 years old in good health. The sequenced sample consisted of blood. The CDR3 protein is CASSPPDGYEQFF. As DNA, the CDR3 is TGTGCCAGCAGCCCCCCCGACGGCTATGAGCAGTTCTTC. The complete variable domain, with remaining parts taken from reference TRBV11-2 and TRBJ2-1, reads EAGVAQSPRYKIIEKRQSVAFWCNPISGHATLYWYQQILGQGPKLLIQFQNNGVVDDSQLPKDRFSAERLKGVDSTLKIQPAKLEDSAVYLCASSPPDGYEQFFGPGTRLTVL.